This T cell receptor beta chain was sequenced during a study of T cell responses to AZD1222 COVID-19 vaccine. Overall study: Pooled together were second doses at about 4 or about 12 weeks. Study-wide points: The study found vaccine-associated CD4 TCRs spanning spike, dominant at 160-218 and 743-854. Seropositivity was recorded at baseline in only 6 or 7 AZD1222 recipients. Following two doses of AZD1222, Spike-specific TCR breadth and depth rose.

The V gene end was trimmed by 2 bases and the J gene end by 3 bases; junction bases not matched to a gene: 3. This CDR3 region has 14 residues. The germline V gene has CDR1 SGHRS and CDR2 YFSETQ. The protocol was immunoSEQ multiplex PCR, while the TCRdb copy is restricted to in-frame clones and leaves out a portion. The table has about 120,000 clones, 80% to 90% seen once. Remarks on this clone: Its antigen is undetermined.

The chain has TRBV5-1 and TRBJ2-5; 8 positions agree with TRBD2. Material: peripheral blood, obtained on day 0 of AZD1222 vaccination. This clonotype was obtained from an adult in good health. The CDR3 nucleotides read TGCGCCAGCAGCTTTAGCGGGATCAAAGAGACCCAGTACTTC. This encodes CASSFSGIKETQYF.